This T cell receptor beta chain was sequenced during a study of blood T cells in healthy people across ages. Study-level results: Naive CD4+ cells and diversity were both higher in long-lived donors than in aged donors. Unsorted PBMCs blocked a conclusive comparison of naive and antigen-experienced cells.

On this clonotype itself: Its antigen is unknown.

Collection of 9 to 10 milliliters of peripheral blood was performed for each donor. With a J-beta primer mix and a sample-barcoded 5' primer, a second PCR ran about 7 to 12 cycles. TCRdb passed the 5' RACE reads through MiXCR, listing each CDR3 protein once. The repertoire holds roughly 700,000 distinct CDR3 sequences, with over 45% as singletons. Sequenced sample: blood. The clonotype was recovered from a woman in her fifties or sixties in good health.

CDR3 sequence (DNA): TGTGCCAGTGACGCAGGGGGCCGGTACAATGAGCAGTTCTTC. As protein: CASDAGGRYNEQFF. V and J are TRBV19 and TRBJ2-1; 8 bases match TRBD1. Germline V CDR1 and CDR2: LNHDA, SQIVND (reference sequence). Germline trimming cut 8 bases from V and 4 bases from J; bases unmatched to any gene: 7. CDR3 length: 14 residues.